The rows below give T cell receptor beta chains drawn from one sample of a study of T cells in Graves' hyperthyroidism and ophthalmopathy. MiXCR, applied by TCRdb to the multiplex PCR reads, yields one record per CDR3 protein. The repertoire holds roughly 570,000 distinct CDR3 sequences, with around 42% as singletons. The sample taken for sequencing was peripheral blood or thyroid tissue (not recorded which). The source of these receptors is a woman aged 18-30 years with Graves' hyperthyroidism. Both conserved end residues are trimmed from each CDR3. A D gene is named only where the DNA matches it firmly.

D: TRBD1; J: TRBJ1-1; V: TRBV12-3/TRBV12-4; CDR3: ASSSGQLNLHAF
D: -; J: TRBJ1-4; V: TRBV5-8; CDR3: ASSLREEKLF
D: -; J: TRBJ2-5; V: TRBV7-9; CDR3: ASSSGARGLNQPQY
D: TRBD2; J: TRBJ2-3; V: TRBV7-3; CDR3: ASSLKTPSGPTDTQY
D: -; J: TRBJ2-7; V: TRBV4-3; CDR3: ASSPGVSSYEQY
D: -; J: TRBJ1-5; V: TRBV4-3; CDR3: ASSQDPRGGQPQH
D: TRBD1; J: TRBJ2-5; V: TRBV5-1; CDR3: ASSRGTGAPQETQY
D: TRBD2; J: TRBJ2-7; V: TRBV6-5; CDR3: ASRREGLFYEQY
D: -; J: TRBJ2-7; V: TRBV2; CDR3: ASSEENRSYEQY
D: TRBD1; J: TRBJ1-2; V: TRBV29-1; CDR3: SVEGQRLGYT
D: -; J: TRBJ2-7; V: TRBV9; CDR3: ASSVYEQGYEQY
D: -; J: TRBJ1-4; V: TRBV10-3; CDR3: AIRLQANEKLF
D: TRBD2; J: TRBJ2-1; V: TRBV14; CDR3: ASRPFSGRNEQF
D: TRBD2; J: TRBJ2-7; V: TRBV4-2; CDR3: ASRNPGLADHEQY
D: -; J: TRBJ1-1; V: TRBV6-5; CDR3: ASSLGWGGAEAF
D: -; J: TRBJ1-5; V: TRBV20-1; CDR3: SASSIRGNQPQH
D: -; J: TRBJ2-5; V: TRBV7-8; CDR3: ASSSWWSSYNETQY
D: -; J: TRBJ2-5; V: TRBV7-2; CDR3: ASSFGLAVGETQY
D: TRBD1; J: TRBJ1-4; V: TRBV11-2; CDR3: ASSHSRGQGEKLF
D: -; J: TRBJ2-3; V: TRBV5-8; CDR3: ASSLAVDTDTQY
D: -; J: TRBJ2-7; V: TRBV30; CDR3: AWSVLGDSYEQY
D: TRBD1; J: TRBJ1-5; V: TRBV10-3; CDR3: ALTGGTGGQPQH
D: TRBD2; J: TRBJ2-5; V: TRBV5-1; CDR3: ASSLAVAGGPYNEQY
D: -; J: TRBJ2-2; V: TRBV24-1; CDR3: ATSGGFLNTGELF
D: TRBD2; J: TRBJ2-7; V: TRBV10-3; CDR3: AIRAGLAGDEQY
D: -; J: TRBJ2-7; V: TRBV24-1; CDR3: ATSEGGPSYEQY
D: TRBD1; J: TRBJ1-3; V: TRBV11-2; CDR3: ASSLTGGLGNTIY
D: -; J: TRBJ2-5; V: TRBV12-3/TRBV12-4; CDR3: ASTPRLMGGETQY
D: -; J: TRBJ1-4; V: TRBV11-2; CDR3: ASSLEL
D: -; J: TRBJ2-2; V: TRBV11-3; CDR3: ASSHAQGSGELF
D: TRBD1; J: TRBJ2-2; V: TRBV25-1; CDR3: ASSDPHRGAGTGELF
D: -; J: TRBJ1-4; V: TRBV7-9; CDR3: ASRQTDEKLF
D: -; J: TRBJ2-7; V: TRBV7-2; CDR3: ASSQTGRRSYKQY
D: TRBD1; J: TRBJ2-7; V: TRBV11-2; CDR3: ASSFGQATYEQY
D: TRBD1; J: TRBJ1-1; V: TRBV29-1; CDR3: SVEGNRGPHNEQF
D: -; J: TRBJ1-5; V: TRBV12-3/TRBV12-4; CDR3: ASSVQPTGNQPQH
D: -; J: TRBJ1-4; V: TRBV2; CDR3: ASSGGLLF
D: TRBD1; J: TRBJ2-7; V: TRBV29-1; CDR3: SSLQGVYEQY
D: TRBD1; J: TRBJ1-5; V: TRBV7-6; CDR3: ASSVVTGGNQPQH
D: TRBD2; J: TRBJ2-7; V: TRBV7-8; CDR3: ASSSSAGAYEQY
D: -; J: TRBJ2-2; V: TRBV20-1; CDR3: SAKAGELF
D: -; J: TRBJ2-5; V: TRBV25-1; CDR3: ASSVTFGETQY
D: -; J: TRBJ2-7; V: TRBV2; CDR3: ASSEGSGTNSYEQY